Following are 10 T cell receptor beta chains from one sample sequenced in a study of T cell repertoires in cytomegalovirus infection. Via MiXCR, TCRdb re-called the reads, giving one row per CDR3 protein. This table has 150,000 to 200,000 distinct CDR3 sequences, 8.5% to 10% appearing once. The sample consisted of PBMCs. The receptors stem from a human donor in good health (CMV status not recorded). Some clones in this sample may be carry-over from other donors' samples.

This clonotype was counted at least ten times. The chain combines TRBV10-3 with TRBJ2-7; TRBD2 aligns across 16 bases. The V segment lost 10 bases and the J segment 2 bases; nucleotides outside the gene matches: 2. CDR3 length: 14 amino acids. The V gene's germline CDR1 is ENHRY and CDR2 SYGVKD. The CDR3 DNA sequence: TGTGCCACCGGGACTAGCGGGAGGGCCTACGAGCAGTACTTC. Residues: CATGTSGRAYEQYF.

The gene calls are TRBV29-1 and TRBJ1-2; TRBD1 might be the D (5 bases). The germline CDR1 and CDR2 sequences are SQVTM and ANQGSEA. V was shortened by 7 bases and J by 4 bases, with 16 bases between the two germline ends. The length of the CDR3 is 13 residues. CDR3 DNA: TGCAGCGCAGGACACCGCAATACCTATGGCTACACCTTC. Translating gives CSAGHRNTYGYTF.

The CDR3 region is CASSIFGGGGSIDEQFF. The CDR3 DNA reads as TGTGCCAGCAGCATCTTTGGTGGAGGGGGCAGTATAGATGAGCAGTTCTTC. The chain is built from TRBV6-2 or TRBV6-3 and TRBJ2-1, with D maybe TRBD1 (7 bases). Trimming removed 6 bases at V and 8 bases at J, with 26 bases between. The CDR3 runs 17 residues. Germline values: CDR1 MNHEY, CDR2 SVGEGT.

This clonotype was seen repeatedly, ten times or more. The chain has TRBV20-1 and TRBJ2-7; D may be TRBD1 or TRBD2 (6 bases each). The CDR3 is made up of 13 amino acids. The germline V gene has CDR1 DFQATT and CDR2 SNEGSKA (reference sequence). V was shortened by 5 bases and J by 7 bases, with 18 bases between the two germline ends. CDR3 sequence: CSAGVGGLSEQYF. The CDR3 DNA reads as TGCAGTGCTGGGGTAGGGGGGCTGTCTGAGCAGTACTTC.

The sample holds many counts of this clonotype. The rearrangement links TRBV7-6 to TRBJ1-1, with TRBD1 as a possible D gene (5 bases). Trimming left V 1 base short and J 5 bases short, with 11 bases between. Germline V lookup: CDR1 SGHVS, CDR2 FNYEAQ. This CDR3 comprises 14 residues. CDR3 bases: TGTGCCAGCAGCTTAGATCAGGGTGGAACTGAAGCTTTCTTT. Its protein is CASSLDQGGTEAFF.

The V and J genes are TRBV5-5 and TRBJ1-5; D remains ambiguous. The V and J ends lost 2 bases and 4 bases respectively, with 10 bases between them. Germline values: CDR1 SGHKS, CDR2 YYEKEE (reference sequence). The CDR3 is made up of 14 amino acids. CDR3 residues: CASSFSAGNQPQHF. Here the CDR3 DNA reads TGTGCCAGCAGCTTTTCGGCGGGTAATCAGCCCCAGCATTTT.

The sample holds many counts of this clonotype. The chain is built from TRBV5-1 and TRBJ2-7, with 7 nucleotides matching TRBD1. V dropped 4 bases and J dropped 0; count of bases not matched to a gene: 4. Germline V gene data show CDR1 as SGHRS and CDR2 as YFSETQ. The CDR3 contains 14 residues. The CDR3 DNA reads TGCGCCAGCAGCCCGGGACAGATCTCCTACGAGCAGTACTTC. It translates to CASSPGQISYEQYF.

Concerning this clonotype: The conserved phenylalanine or tryptophan is not found at the CDR3 terminus, so this likely reflects a read error. The chain carries TRBV7-9 and TRBJ2-1; 14 bases line up with TRBD2. Germline lookup yields CDR1 SEHNR and CDR2 FQNEAQ (reference sequence). The ends lost 5 bases at V and 7 bases at J; junction bases unmatched: 7. This CDR3 is built from 16 residues. The CDR3 is CASSVTGLAGVNEQFL. Written as DNA, the CDR3 is TGTGCCAGCAGCGTAACGGGACTAGCGGGAGTTAATGAGCAGTTCTTG.

This clonotype has at least ten counts. The chain employs TRBV12-3 or TRBV12-4 and TRBJ2-7; TRBD2 matches at 13 bases. V was pared by 5 bases and J by 2 bases, with 9 bases of the junction left unmatched. The CDR3 is made up of 17 amino acids. The CDR3 spells CASSRLAGGLLTYEQYF. Here the CDR3 DNA reads TGTGCCAGCAGTAGACTAGCGGGGGGCCTATTAACCTACGAGCAGTACTTC.

The rearrangement joins TRBV14 to TRBJ2-2, with D possibly TRBD1 on 5 matching bases. Germline CDR1 is SGHDN and CDR2 is FVKESK. The V gene lost 4 bases and the J gene lost 0 bases, with 12 bases spanning the gap. CDR3 length equals 16 residues. CDR3 nucleotides: TGTGCCAGCAGCCGACGAGCCAGGGCGAACACCGGGGAGCTGTTTTTT. The encoded protein is CASSRRARANTGELFF.